Below are 7 T cell receptor beta chains sequenced from a single sample in a study of STAT5B mutations in CD4+ large granular lymphocyte leukemia. Repertoires were generated with immunoSEQ multiplex PCR, while TCRdb's copy carries only in-frame clones and drops some. The sample carries around 21,000 clones, over 70% recorded once. Source material: CD4+ T cells from blood buffy coats. The origin of the receptors is a human donor in good health.

This clone came up a few times. The chain recombines TRBV5-1 with TRBJ1-1; D is unclear. CDR3 length equals 14 residues. V lost 5 bases and J 0 bases, leaving 11 bases between the germline ends. Germline assignment: CDR1 SGHRS and CDR2 YFSETQ. For the CDR3, the DNA is TGCGCCAGCAGGCCAGTGTCCATGAACACTGAAGCTTTCTTT. Translated: CASRPVSMNTEAFF. Looking up the rest from reference TRBV5-1 and TRBJ1-1 gives the full variable domain: KAGVTQTPRYLIKTRGQQVTLSCSPISGHRSVSWYQQTPGQGLQFLFEYFSETQRNKGNFPGRFSGRQFSNSRSEMNVSTLELGDSALYLCASRPVSMNTEAFFGQGTRLTVV.

The rearrangement uses TRBV15 and TRBJ2-2; D may match TRBD1 or TRBD2 (7 bases each). The CDR3 is 17 amino acids. Germline assignment: CDR1 LNHNV and CDR2 YYDKDF (reference sequence). Trimming removed 3 bases from V and 7 bases from J, with 21 bases in between. In DNA form, the CDR3 reads TGTGCCACCAGCAGTCAGGGGGGGCCAGCTACGATCGGGGAGCTGTTTTTT. It is translated as CATSSQGGPATIGELFF.

V and J are TRBV10-3 and TRBJ2-6, with TRBD1 identical over 8 bases. From germline, CDR1 is ENHRY and CDR2 SYGVKD. V shed 10 bases, J shed 1 base, and the junction held 9 bases outside the gene matches. The CDR3 length is 16 residues. DNA of the CDR3: TGTGCCACACAGACAGGGGACCTTTCTGGGGCCAACGTCCTGACTTTC. Its translation is CATQTGDLSGANVLTF.

The gene calls are TRBV5-1 and TRBJ1-2; 7 bases align to TRBD1. Germline CDR1 is SGHRS and CDR2 is YFSETQ. This CDR3 comprises 13 residues. V lost 4 bases to trimming and J lost 2 bases; unmatched junction nucleotides: 2. CDR3 nucleotide sequence: TGCGCCAGCAGCGCGACAGGGAACTATGGCTACACCTTC. It translates to CASSATGNYGYTF.

The chain recombines TRBV11-3 with TRBJ2-1; 11 bases match TRBD2. CDR1 is SGHNT, CDR2 YENEEA, per germline. The CDR3 loop spans 15 amino acids. The V segment lost 2 bases and the J segment 15 bases; nucleotides outside the gene matches: 12. CDR3 sequence: CASSLRAGTSGRWFF. In DNA, the CDR3 is TGTGCCAGCAGCTTAAGGGCTGGAACTAGCGGGAGATGGTTCTTC.

For this clone: This likely comes from a read error, as the CDR3 has no conserved phenylalanine or tryptophan at its end. The chain links TRBV7-9 to TRBJ2-7; TRBD2 might be the D (6 bases). Trimming removed 1 base from V and 2 bases from J, with 12 bases in between. The CDR3 has 15 residues. Germline V gene lookup returns CDR1 SEHNR and CDR2 FQNEAQ (reference sequence). The CDR3 DNA is TGTGCCAGCAGCTTAGGGGCGGGGAGAACCTACGAGCAGTACCTC. Translating gives CASSLGAGRTYEQYL.

This clone is medium-sized. The J gene is TRBJ2-7, the V gene TRBV7-9; D remains unclear. Germline V gene sequence: CDR1 SEHNR, CDR2 FQNEAQ (reference sequence). V was clipped by 0 bases and J by 7 bases, with 4 bases between them. The CDR3 has 11 amino acids. DNA for the CDR3: TGTGCCAGCAGCTTAGCGGTGGAGCAGTACTTC. It codes for CASSLAVEQYF.